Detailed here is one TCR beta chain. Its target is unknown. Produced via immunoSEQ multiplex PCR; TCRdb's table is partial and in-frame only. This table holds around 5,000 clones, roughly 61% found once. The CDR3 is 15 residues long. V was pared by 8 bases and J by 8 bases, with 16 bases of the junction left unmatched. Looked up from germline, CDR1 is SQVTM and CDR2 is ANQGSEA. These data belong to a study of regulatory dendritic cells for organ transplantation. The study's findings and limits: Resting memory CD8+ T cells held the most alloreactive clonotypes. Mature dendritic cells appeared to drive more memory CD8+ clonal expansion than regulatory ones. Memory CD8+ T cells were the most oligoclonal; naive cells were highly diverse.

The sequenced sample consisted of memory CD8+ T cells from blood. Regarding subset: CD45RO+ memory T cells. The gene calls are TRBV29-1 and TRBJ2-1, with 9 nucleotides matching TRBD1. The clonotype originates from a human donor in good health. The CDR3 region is CSYMRWGQGSDEQFF. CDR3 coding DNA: TGCAGCTATATGAGGTGGGGACAGGGTTCCGATGAGCAGTTCTTC.